The TCR beta chain described here comes from a study of T cells in localized non-small cell lung cancer. Whole-study findings and limits: Higher blood T cell density went with longer overall survival. In uninvolved adjacent lung, T cell clonality reached its highest value, exceeding tumor. As only one tumor region underwent sequencing, heterogeneity remains possible. Adjacent lung exhibited a median of about 50 among the 100 most abundant tumor clones.

Concerning this clone itself: Its antigen is not identified.

Sequencing used immunoSEQ multiplex PCR; TCRdb keeps in-frame clones, though not all of them. The top ten clones hold 8% to 9.5% of a sample with fewer than 20,000 clones, roughly 90% of them seen once. The germline V gene encodes CDR1 MNHEY and CDR2 SMNVEV (reference sequence). The ends were cut back, 3 bases at V and 2 bases at J, with 14 bases in the middle. The CDR3 runs to 15 residues. The rearrangement joins TRBV27 to TRBJ2-7; D assignment may be TRBD1 or TRBD2 (5 bases each). The receptor's source is a man aged 35-75 years with stage I lung adenocarcinoma. The sample in question was peripheral blood, obtained before any cancer treatment. The CDR3 sequence is CASSFTGTGTYEQYF. The CDR3 bases are TGTGCCAGCAGTTTTACCGGGACGGGAACCTACGAGCAGTACTTC.